This T cell receptor beta chain was found in a study of T-cell reconstitution after alpha-beta-depleted transplantation in children. In this sample, this clonotype turned up a few times. The antigen remains undetermined. Library preparation (for TCRbeta) was performed with unique molecular identifiers. Each CDR3 protein is one row after TCRdb ran MiXCR on the PCR reads. The sample lists just under 150,000 distinct CDR3 sequences, 8% to 10% occurring once. V lost 1 base, J lost 10 bases, and 19 bases lay in between. CDR3 size: 15 residues. Germline CDR1 is LNHNV and CDR2 is YYDKDF (reference sequence). Study-level results: In patients about two months after transplant, alpha-beta T cells reportedly arose from several hundred expanded graft clones.

Specimen: PBMCs, mostly from graft donor cells, collected 180 days after TCRalphabeta/CD19-depleted stem cell transplant. The sequence derives from a female patient between 2 and 10 years old who had a stem cell transplant for congenital amegakaryocytic thrombocytopenia, so the T cells may come from the graft donor. The genes are TRBV15 and TRBJ1-1; maybe TRBD1 (6 bases). The CDR3 DNA reads TGTGCCACCAGCAGAGGCTCAAAGGGGGAGGATACAGCTTTCTTT. Its translation is CATSRGSKGEDTAFF.